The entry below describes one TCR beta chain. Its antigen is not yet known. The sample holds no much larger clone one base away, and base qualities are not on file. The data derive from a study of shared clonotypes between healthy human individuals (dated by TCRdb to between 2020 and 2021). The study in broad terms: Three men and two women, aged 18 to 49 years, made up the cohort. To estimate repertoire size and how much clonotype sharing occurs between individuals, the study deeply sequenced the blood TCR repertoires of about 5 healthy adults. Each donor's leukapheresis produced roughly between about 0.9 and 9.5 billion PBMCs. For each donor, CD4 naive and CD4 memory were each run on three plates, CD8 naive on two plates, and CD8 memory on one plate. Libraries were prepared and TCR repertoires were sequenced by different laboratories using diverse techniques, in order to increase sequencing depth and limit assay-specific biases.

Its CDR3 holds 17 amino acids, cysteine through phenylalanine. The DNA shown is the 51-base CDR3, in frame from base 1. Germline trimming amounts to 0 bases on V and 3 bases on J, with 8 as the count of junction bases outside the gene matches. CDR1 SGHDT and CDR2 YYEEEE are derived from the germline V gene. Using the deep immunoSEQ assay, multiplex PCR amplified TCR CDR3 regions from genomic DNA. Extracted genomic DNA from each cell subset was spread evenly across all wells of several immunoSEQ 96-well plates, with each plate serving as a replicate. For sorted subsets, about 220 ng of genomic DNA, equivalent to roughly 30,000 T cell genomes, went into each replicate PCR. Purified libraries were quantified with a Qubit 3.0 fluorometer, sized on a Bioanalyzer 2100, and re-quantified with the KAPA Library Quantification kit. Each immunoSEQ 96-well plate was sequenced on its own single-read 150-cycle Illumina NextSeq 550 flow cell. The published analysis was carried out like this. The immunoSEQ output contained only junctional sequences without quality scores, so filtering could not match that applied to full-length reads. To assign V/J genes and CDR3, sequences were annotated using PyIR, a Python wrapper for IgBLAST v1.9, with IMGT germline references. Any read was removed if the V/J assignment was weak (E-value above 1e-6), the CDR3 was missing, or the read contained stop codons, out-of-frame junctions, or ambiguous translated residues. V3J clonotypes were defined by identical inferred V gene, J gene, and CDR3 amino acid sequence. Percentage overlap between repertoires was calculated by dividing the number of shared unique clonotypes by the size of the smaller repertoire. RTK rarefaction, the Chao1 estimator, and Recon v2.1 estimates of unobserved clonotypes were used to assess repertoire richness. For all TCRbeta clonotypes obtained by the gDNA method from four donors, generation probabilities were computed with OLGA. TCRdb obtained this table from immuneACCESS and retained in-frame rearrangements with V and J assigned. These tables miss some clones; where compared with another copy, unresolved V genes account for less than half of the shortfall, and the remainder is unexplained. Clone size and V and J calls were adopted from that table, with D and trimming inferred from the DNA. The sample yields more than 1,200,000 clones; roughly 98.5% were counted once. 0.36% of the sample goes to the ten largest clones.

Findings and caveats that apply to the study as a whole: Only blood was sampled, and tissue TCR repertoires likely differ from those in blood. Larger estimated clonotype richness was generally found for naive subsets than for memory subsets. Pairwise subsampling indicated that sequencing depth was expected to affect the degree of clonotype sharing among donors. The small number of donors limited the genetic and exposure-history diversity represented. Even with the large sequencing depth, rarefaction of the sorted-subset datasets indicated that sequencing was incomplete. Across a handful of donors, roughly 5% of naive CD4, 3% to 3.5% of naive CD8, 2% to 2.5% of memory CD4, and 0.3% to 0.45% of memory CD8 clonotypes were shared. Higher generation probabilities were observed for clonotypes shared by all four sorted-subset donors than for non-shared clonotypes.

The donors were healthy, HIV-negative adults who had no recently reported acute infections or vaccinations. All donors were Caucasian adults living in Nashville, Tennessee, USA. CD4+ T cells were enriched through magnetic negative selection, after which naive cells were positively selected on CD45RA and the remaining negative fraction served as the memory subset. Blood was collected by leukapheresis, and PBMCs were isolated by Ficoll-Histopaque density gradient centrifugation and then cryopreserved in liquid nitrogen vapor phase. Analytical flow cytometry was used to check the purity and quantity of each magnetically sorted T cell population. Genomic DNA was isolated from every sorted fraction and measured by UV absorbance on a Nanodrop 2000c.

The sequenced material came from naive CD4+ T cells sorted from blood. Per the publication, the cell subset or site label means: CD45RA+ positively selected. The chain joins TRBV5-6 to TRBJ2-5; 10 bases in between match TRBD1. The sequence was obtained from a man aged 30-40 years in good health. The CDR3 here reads CASSLAKLGQGKETQYF. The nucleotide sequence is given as TGTGCCAGCAGCTTGGCCAAGTTGGGACAGGGGAAAGAGACCCAGTACTTC.